These 23 T cell receptor beta chains came from one sample sequenced in a study of molecular identifiers for immune sequencing clone quantification. TCRdb called the PCR reads again in MiXCR, with one record for every CDR3 protein. The top ten clones hold under 0.85% of a sample with around 470,000 distinct CDR3 sequences, roughly 25% of them seen once. The sequenced material came from naive CD8+ T cells from blood, with Jurkat cell RNA spiked in. Subset: FACS-sorted CD8+CD4-CCR7+CD45RA+ naive T cells. The source is a human donor in good health. Some libraries in this study had Jurkat cell RNA spiked in.

A remark on this clonotype: One base away lies a much larger clone, so this may be a sequencing read error. The genes are TRBV12-3 or TRBV12-4 and TRBJ2-5, with TRBD1 matching 8 bases. The J segment lost 5 bases and the V segment lost 6 bases, leaving 14 bases of the junction unmatched. The CDR3 loop spans 16 amino acids. The DNA of the CDR3 is TGTGCCAGCAGCCCAACCCGGACAGGGTTTAATGAGACCCAGTACTTC. Amino acids: CASSPTRTGFNETQYF.

This chain joins TRBV29-1 and TRBJ2-1; 7 nucleotides match TRBD2. The junction had 9 bases not matched to a gene; V was cut back by 4 bases and J by 0 bases. The CDR3 runs 16 residues. Germline CDR1 is SQVTM and CDR2 is ANQGSEA. As DNA, the CDR3 is TGCAGCGTTGTCAGCGGGGACGATATCTCCTACAATGAGCAGTTCTTC. This gives the protein CSVVSGDDISYNEQFF.

This clonotype was detected a few times. The chain employs TRBV7-2 and TRBJ1-1, with 7 bases fitting TRBD1. V shed 3 bases, J shed 2 bases, and the junction held 6 bases outside the gene matches. The CDR3 contains 15 residues. CDR1 and CDR2 (germline): SGHTA, FQGNSA. This CDR3 is CASSLAGGVNTEAFF. As DNA, the CDR3 is TGTGCCAGCAGCTTGGCAGGGGGAGTCAACACTGAAGCTTTCTTT.

This chain connects TRBV20-1 to TRBJ2-5; D not certain. Trimming stripped 1 base from V and 7 bases from J, with 13 bases between. In germline, CDR1 is DFQATT, CDR2 SNEGSKA (reference sequence). This CDR3 contains 13 residues. CDR3 nucleotides: TGCAGTGCTAGAGGGGTCGCCCTAGTGACCCAGTACTTC. This sequence encodes CSARGVALVTQYF.

This clonotype was seen repeatedly, ten times or more. The V and J genes are TRBV12-5 and TRBJ1-1, with D unclear. The CDR3 has 15 amino acids. Germline loops: CDR1 LGHNT, CDR2 FRNRAP. V lost 3 bases and J 0 bases, leaving 11 bases between the germline ends. The CDR3 nucleotides read TGTGCTAGTGGTTTTAAGGGCAGCTTGAACACTGAAGCTTTCTTT. Amino acids: CASGFKGSLNTEAFF.

At least ten counts were recorded for this clonotype. The chain uses TRBV20-1 and TRBJ2-7, with a tentative D call TRBD1 (5 bases). Looked up from germline, CDR1 is DFQATT and CDR2 is SNEGSKA (reference sequence). The CDR3 length is 14 residues. The V end lost 1 base, the J end lost 0 bases, and 10 bases lay between the germline ends. CDR3 in DNA: TGCAGTGCTAGAGCCGGCAGGGACTCCTACGAGCAGTACTTC. Its translation: CSARAGRDSYEQYF.

Points on this clonotype: As the CDR3 is not closed by the conserved phenylalanine or tryptophan, this likely results from a read error. The chain recombines TRBV24-1 with TRBJ1-2, with TRBD1 as a possible D gene (5 bases). Between the trimmed V and J ends, which lost 7 bases and 7 bases, there was a span of 42 bases. Germline CDR1 reads KGHDR; CDR2 reads SFDVKD. The CDR3 is 22 amino acids. Here the CDR3 reads CATRPPVCPSDTRSLGEGGYTL. The CDR3 DNA reads as TGTGCCACCAGACCCCCGGTTTGCCCCAGTGACACACGGAGCTTGGGGGAAGGTGGCTACACCCTC.

Only a few counts were recorded for this clonotype. J is TRBJ2-3 and V is TRBV24-1, with 10 bases that match TRBD2. This CDR3 has 17 amino acids. Trimming at V came to 2 bases and at J to 2 bases, leaving 6 bases not matched to a gene. Germline CDR1 KGHDR, CDR2 SFDVKD. CDR3 bases: TGTGCCACCAGTGATTCCTTCCTAGCGGGAGACACAGATACGCAGTATTTT. Translation gives CATSDSFLAGDTDTQYF.

Comment on this clonotype: It may be a read error: a sequence one base away is much more abundant. This rearrangement joins TRBV30 to TRBJ1-1; D gene ambiguous. Germline CDR1 reads GTSNPN; CDR2 reads SVGIG (reference sequence). The CDR3 sequence is 10 residues long. The CDR3 spells CVWKNTEAFF. The CDR3 DNA reads as TGTGTCTGGAAGAACACTGAAGCTTTCTTT.

The rearrangement links TRBV20-1 to TRBJ1-4; TRBD1 is a possible D gene (6 bases). CDR1 is DFQATT and CDR2 is SNEGSKA in the germline V gene (reference sequence). Trimming removed 3 bases at V and 8 bases at J, with 16 bases between. The CDR3 is 14 residues long. CDR3 region: CSASIRGMGEKLFF. CDR3 DNA: TGCAGTGCTAGTATCAGGGGAATGGGGGAAAAACTGTTTTTT.

Remarks on this clonotype: This CDR3 is missing its conserved last phenylalanine or tryptophan, likely due to a read error. The chain couples TRBV12-3 or TRBV12-4 to TRBJ2-4, with D tentatively TRBD2 (5 bases). The CDR3 is 13 residues long. The V end lost 1 base, the J end lost 7 bases, and 8 bases lay between the germline ends. CDR3 in amino acids: CASSLGTLNIQYS. The CDR3, as DNA: TGTGCCAGCAGTTTAGGGACTCTGAACATTCAGTACTCC.

This clonotype was seen a few times. The chain carries TRBV12-3 or TRBV12-4 and TRBJ2-3; 12 bases line up with TRBD2. This CDR3 is 20 amino acids long. V dropped 6 bases and J dropped 1; count of bases not matched to a gene: 17. CDR3: CASRPHLLAGGPGRTDTQYF. The DNA of the CDR3 is TGTGCCAGCAGGCCTCATCTTCTAGCGGGGGGGCCCGGACGCACAGATACGCAGTATTTT.

As concerns this clonotype: The junction departs from germline at one end; a sequencing error may be responsible. V gene TRBV6-2 or TRBV6-3 combines with J gene TRBJ2-3; D tentatively reads TRBD1 or TRBD2 (5 bases each). The CDR3 spans 14 residues. Per germline, CDR1 MNHEY and CDR2 SVGEGT. The chain's CDR3 is CANSKIRGADTQYF. The DNA of the CDR3 is TGTGCCAACAGTAAAATTAGGGGAGCAGATACGCAGTATTTT.

In its sample, this clonotype was seen many times. J is TRBJ2-7 and V is TRBV27; 8 bases line up with TRBD1. V gave up 6 bases and J gave up 2 bases; unmatched junction bases: 3. CDR1 and CDR2 (germline): MNHEY, SMNVEV (reference sequence). The CDR3 is 13 residues long. CDR3 protein: CASSQGAAYEQYF. The CDR3 DNA reads TGTGCCAGCAGCCAGGGGGCGGCCTACGAGCAGTACTTC.

A remark on this clonotype: It may be a read error: a sequence one base away is much more abundant. J is TRBJ2-4 and V is TRBV6-2 or TRBV6-3; D is perhaps TRBD1 (5 bases). This CDR3 contains 13 residues. Trimming removed 2 bases at V and 8 bases at J, with 10 bases between. From germline, CDR1 is MNHEY and CDR2 SVGEGT. CDR3: CASSYIGRDIQYF. The DNA for the CDR3 is TGTGCCAGCAGTTACATAGGCAGGGACATTCAGTACTTC.

As regards this clonotype: A much larger clone differs by one base, so this may be a read error. The conserved final phenylalanine or tryptophan is absent from the CDR3, which likely points to a read error. The chain couples TRBV5-1 to TRBJ1-1, with 9 bases lining up with TRBD1. CDR1 and CDR2 (germline): SGHRS, YFSETQ. This CDR3 comprises 15 residues. With V trimmed by 4 bases and J by 4 bases, 8 bases remained unmatched. DNA of the CDR3: TGCGCCAGCAGCCCGGAGGAACAGGGGGCCACTGAAGCTTTCGTT. As protein: CASSPEEQGATEAFV.

This clonotype was recorded many times. The V gene is TRBV2, the J gene TRBJ2-3; D remains unclear. Trimming removed 6 bases at V and 2 bases at J, with 15 bases between. In germline, CDR1 is SNHLY, CDR2 FYNNEI. The CDR3 sequence is 15 residues long. DNA for the CDR3: TGTGCCAGCAGCACTGGAACTGACCACACAGATACGCAGTATTTT. Translated, it gives CASSTGTDHTDTQYF.

This clonotype showed up just once. One junction end disagrees with the germline gene, perhaps due to a read error. This chain uses TRBV27 with TRBJ2-7; 10 bases line up with TRBD2. There are 17 residues in the CDR3. Germline lookup yields CDR1 MNHEY and CDR2 SMNVEV (reference sequence). CDR3 DNA: TGTGCCAGCAGTTTATTGACACCTAGCGGGGGAGTCTACGAGCAGGACTTC. This translates into CASSLLTPSGGVYEQDF.

About this clonotype itself: At one boundary the junction diverges from the germline segment, which might be a read error. The chain has TRBV2 and TRBJ2-7; tentatively, D is TRBD2 (7 bases). Per germline, CDR1 SNHLY and CDR2 FYNNEI. The CDR3 runs to 15 residues. Here the CDR3 DNA reads TGTGCCAGCAGTGAAGCTCCGGGGGGCTCCTACGCGCAGTACTTC. This codes for CASSEAPGGSYAQYF.

V is TRBV12-3 or TRBV12-4 and J is TRBJ1-1; D is unclear. Trimming removed 2 bases at V and 0 bases at J, with 16 bases between. The CDR3 covers 17 residues. The CDR3, as DNA: TGTGCCAGCAGTTTAATCTGGACGGAATTTATGAACACTGAAGCTTTCTTT. This gives the protein CASSLIWTEFMNTEAFF.

This clonotype was counted at least ten times. The genes are TRBV7-2 and TRBJ2-7; D unclear. Trimming left V 0 bases short and J 3 bases short, with 9 bases between. CDR3 length: 14 residues. Germline V gene sequence: CDR1 SGHTA, CDR2 FQGNSA. The CDR3 reads CASSLARSSYEQYF. As DNA, the CDR3 is TGTGCCAGCAGCTTAGCCCGATCGAGCTACGAGCAGTACTTC.

The chain has TRBV28 and TRBJ1-4; possibly TRBD1 for D (6 bases). The CDR3 spans 16 residues. CDR1 is MDHEN and CDR2 is SYDVKM in the germline V gene. V was shortened by 3 bases and J by 3 bases, with 14 bases between the two germline ends. CDR3 sequence reads: CASSFYRGAANEKLFF. CDR3 bases: TGTGCCAGCAGTTTTTATCGGGGGGCGGCTAATGAAAAACTGTTTTTT.

The CDR3 sequence: CASSPISNTGELFF. CDR3 bases: TGTGCCAGCAGTCCCATCTCGAACACCGGGGAGCTGTTTTTT. This sequence joins TRBV27 and TRBJ2-2, with D unresolved. Per germline, CDR1 MNHEY and CDR2 SMNVEV (reference sequence). V lost 5 bases to trimming and J lost 0 bases, with 7 bases between them. The CDR3 totals 14 residues.